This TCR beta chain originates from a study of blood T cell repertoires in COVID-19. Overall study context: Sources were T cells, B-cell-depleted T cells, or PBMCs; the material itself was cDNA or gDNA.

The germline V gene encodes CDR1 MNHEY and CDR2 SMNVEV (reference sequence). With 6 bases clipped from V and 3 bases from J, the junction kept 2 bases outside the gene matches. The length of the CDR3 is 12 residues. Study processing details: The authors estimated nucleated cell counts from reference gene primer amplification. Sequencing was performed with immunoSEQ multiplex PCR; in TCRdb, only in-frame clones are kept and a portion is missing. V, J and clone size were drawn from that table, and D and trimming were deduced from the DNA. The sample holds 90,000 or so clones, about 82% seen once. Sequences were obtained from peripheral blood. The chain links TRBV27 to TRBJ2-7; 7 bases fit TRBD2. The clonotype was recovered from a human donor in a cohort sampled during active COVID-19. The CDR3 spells CASRGRDYEQYF. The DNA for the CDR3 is TGTGCCAGCAGGGGGAGGGACTACGAGCAGTACTTC.